This T cell receptor beta chain was obtained from a study of T cell repertoires in cytomegalovirus infection. Study details: CMV epitopes that were recently identified and HLA-C-restricted were used alongside well-studied HLA-B-restricted ones. Public TCR beta signatures marked donors with CMV infection and the matching HLA. General study findings and limits: Dominating the ex vivo response were TCR beta clonotypes that were CMV-specific and HLA-C-restricted. The cumulative frequency of public TCR beta families distinguished individuals who carried CMV together with the relevant HLA.

V shed 8 bases, J shed 5 bases, and the junction held 7 bases outside the gene matches. The CDR3 spans 13 residues. Germline V lookup: CDR1 SNHLY, CDR2 FYNNEI. TCRdb used MiXCR to reprocess the reads, holding one entry per CDR3 protein. In the table there are approximately 910,000 distinct CDR3 sequences, less than 35% of which are singletons. This clonotype showed up just a few times. Its antigen is still unknown. The source material was cultured CD8+ T cells from PBMCs, sampled from culture after CMV antigen stimulation. The chain has TRBV2 and TRBJ2-5; 8 bases match TRBD1. This clonotype was sampled from a human donor in good health (CMV status not recorded). Some clones in this sample may be carry-over from other donors' samples. This CDR3 reads CASGGTGGETQYF. The CDR3 bases are TGTGCCAGCGGGGGGACAGGCGGGGAGACCCAGTACTTC.